This T cell receptor (beta chain) was sequenced in a study of control samples from healthy donors and cancer patients. Germline trimming cut 6 bases from V and 7 bases from J; bases unmatched to any gene: 8. Per the germline V gene, CDR1 is LNHDA and CDR2 is SQIVND (reference sequence). This CDR3 region has 15 residues. Here immunoSEQ multiplex PCR was the method, and the copy in TCRdb shows in-frame clones only, minus some. The repertoire consists of some 130,000 clones, with roughly nine tenths occurring once and the leading ten covering just over 7.5%. The chain is built from TRBV19 and TRBJ2-1, with 11 bases lining up with TRBD2. The sample comprised PBMCs. The sequence came from a man in his fifties or sixties with head and neck cancer. The CDR3 reads CASRLLAGGFNEQFF. CDR3 DNA: TGTGCCAGTAGATTGCTAGCGGGAGGTTTTAATGAGCAGTTCTTC. Drawing the rest from reference TRBV19 and TRBJ2-1, the complete variable domain is DGGITQSPKYLFRKEGQNVTLSCEQNLNHDAMYWYRQDPGQGLRLIYYSQIVNDFQKGDIAEGYSVSREKKESFPLTVTSAQKNPTAFYLCASRLLAGGFNEQFFGPGTRLTVL.